The next 14 T cell receptor beta chains were all read from a single sample in a study of vaccination and CD4 T cells after COVID-19. The study sequenced cultured CD4+ T cell DNA using the Oncomine TCR Beta short-read assay. TCRdb reprocessed the PCR reads with MiXCR, giving one entry per CDR3 protein. The sample lists about 7,100 distinct CDR3 sequences, about 66% occurring once. Their antigen targets remain unknown. As for treatment: approximately 11-day PBMC culture with coronavirus spike peptide pools or control peptides (ViraFEST assay). Sequenced material: CD4+ T cells from blood, cultured in vitro. These receptors all come from a human donor who had recovered from COVID-19.

This clonotype has a single count. The chain carries TRBV20-1 and TRBJ1-2, with TRBD1 as a possible D gene (5 bases). This CDR3 contains 12 residues. Germline V gene sequence: CDR1 DFQATT, CDR2 SNEGSKA (reference sequence). V was clipped by 6 bases and J by 6 bases, with 14 bases between them. CDR3 DNA sequence: TGCAGTGCCAAGACAGTGACGCATGGCTACACCTTC. This codes for CSAKTVTHGYTF.

The V call is TRBV7-6, the J call TRBJ2-1; D unresolved. The CDR3 spans 16 residues. V gave up 3 bases and J gave up 1 base, with 13 bases separating them. From germline, CDR1 is SGHVS and CDR2 FNYEAQ. In DNA, the CDR3 is TGTGCCAGCAGCTTGATGGGCTCGGGTTCCTACAATGAGCAGTTCTTC. The encoded protein is CASSLMGSGSYNEQFF.

This clonotype was detected once. The V call is TRBV11-3, the J call TRBJ1-2, with TRBD1 identical over 9 bases. Germline CDR1 SGHNT, CDR2 YENEEA. This CDR3 comprises 16 residues. The V gene end was trimmed by 3 bases and the J gene end by 7 bases; junction bases not matched to a gene: 12. The CDR3 sequence is CASSLSGQGIAGGYTF. In DNA, the CDR3 is TGTGCCAGCAGCTTGTCGGGACAGGGAATTGCCGGTGGCTACACCTTC.

The rearrangement uses TRBV6-1 and TRBJ1-3, with 8 bases matching TRBD1. CDR3 length: 14 residues. Germline V lookup: CDR1 MNHNS, CDR2 SASEGT. V dropped 5 bases and J dropped 3; count of bases not matched to a gene: 3. The CDR3: CASSQDRDGNTIYF. The CDR3 DNA reads as TGTGCCAGCAGTCAGGACAGGGATGGAAACACCATATATTTT.

The chain is built from TRBV7-6 and TRBJ2-2, with 9 bases lining up with TRBD1. The germline V gene encodes CDR1 SGHVS and CDR2 FNYEAQ. The CDR3 has 15 amino acids. The V segment lost 3 bases and the J segment 8 bases; nucleotides outside the gene matches: 7. The CDR3 here is CASSLQTGGNGELFF. CDR3 DNA: TGTGCCAGCAGCTTGCAGACAGGGGGTAATGGGGAGCTGTTTTTT.

This chain links TRBV20-1 with TRBJ2-5; D gene unclear. Trimming cost V 0 bases and J 5 bases, with 16 bases left between them. This CDR3 spans 15 amino acids. Germline CDR1 is DFQATT and CDR2 is SNEGSKA (reference sequence). The CDR3 sequence is CSARDLGSGGETQYF. The CDR3 coding sequence is TGCAGTGCTAGAGATCTCGGATCAGGCGGCGAGACCCAGTACTTC.

The chain employs TRBV20-1 and TRBJ2-1; TRBD2 might be the D (5 bases). Trimming took 3 bases from V and 4 from J, leaving 13 bases between them. The CDR3 loop spans 14 amino acids. CDR1 and CDR2 from the germline V gene are DFQATT and SNEGSKA (reference sequence). CDR3 bases: TGCAGTGCTAGGTCCCTGGAGGTTTACAATGAGCAGTTCTTC. Translation: CSARSLEVYNEQFF.

The rearrangement links TRBV7-9 to TRBJ1-2; 9 bases align to TRBD1. J gave up 8 bases and V 5 bases, and 9 bases lay outside the gene matches. The CDR3 spans 14 residues. CDR1 SEHNR and CDR2 FQNEAQ come from the germline V gene (reference sequence). The CDR3 DNA is TGTGCCAGCAGCCTAGGGGACAGGGATAGAGGCTACACCTTC. Translation gives CASSLGDRDRGYTF.

The J gene is TRBJ2-7, the V gene TRBV7-2, with unresolved D. The CDR3 covers 14 residues. The germline CDR1 and CDR2 sequences are SGHTA and FQGNSA. V was clipped by 4 bases and J by 3 bases, with 13 bases between them. This CDR3 reads CASSSVGSSYEQYF. In nucleotides, the CDR3 is TGTGCCAGCAGCTCGGTGGGAAGTAGCTACGAGCAGTACTTC.

V usage is TRBV24-1 and J usage is TRBJ2-3; D uncertain. Trimming cost V 4 bases and J 4 bases, with 8 bases left between them. Germline loops: CDR1 KGHDR, CDR2 SFDVKD. The CDR3 spans 13 residues. Here the CDR3 reads CATSEGSADTQYF. The CDR3 DNA is TGTGCCACCAGTGAAGGGTCCGCAGATACGCAGTATTTT.

This rearrangement joins TRBV7-2 to TRBJ1-2; weak D call: TRBD1 (6 bases). From germline, CDR1 is SGHTA and CDR2 FQGNSA. V lost 2 bases and J 0 bases, leaving 10 bases between the germline ends. There are 15 residues in the CDR3. As DNA, the CDR3 is TGTGCCAGCAGCTTAATACGGGACACTAACTATGGCTACACCTTC. This gives the protein CASSLIRDTNYGYTF.

This clonotype has a handful of counts. The V and J genes are TRBV27 and TRBJ1-2; D not certain. Germline lookup yields CDR1 MNHEY and CDR2 SMNVEV (reference sequence). The CDR3 is 12 amino acids. With 5 bases removed from V and 8 bases from J, the gap between germline ends came to 12 bases. CDR3 nucleotide sequence: TGTGCCAGCAGTCACCGTGGGGAAGGCTACACCTTC. This encodes CASSHRGEGYTF.

This clonotype was seen a few times. This chain joins TRBV7-3 and TRBJ2-5, with D perhaps TRBD1 (6 bases). CDR1 is SGHTA and CDR2 is FQGTGA in the germline V gene. Between the trimmed V and J ends, which lost 3 bases and 1 base, there was a span of 9 bases. The CDR3 totals 14 residues. The CDR3 is CASSLTGPQETQYF. CDR3 sequence (DNA): TGTGCCAGCAGCTTGACAGGACCCCAAGAGACCCAGTACTTC.

The rearrangement joins TRBV5-4 to TRBJ2-5; D gene ambiguous. V lost 5 bases to trimming and J lost 3 bases, with 17 bases between them. This CDR3 contains 15 residues. Germline V gene sequence: CDR1 SGHNT, CDR2 YYREEE (reference sequence). This CDR3 is CASSTGLNSEETQYF. CDR3 coding DNA: TGTGCCAGCAGTACCGGGCTCAACTCGGAAGAGACCCAGTACTTC. The full variable domain, rest sourced from reference TRBV5-4 and TRBJ2-5, is ETGVTQSPTHLIKTRGQQVTLRCSSQSGHNTVSWYQQALGQGPQFIFQYYREEENGRGNFPPRFSGLQFPNYSSELNVNALELDDSALYLCASSTGLNSEETQYFGPGTRLLVL.